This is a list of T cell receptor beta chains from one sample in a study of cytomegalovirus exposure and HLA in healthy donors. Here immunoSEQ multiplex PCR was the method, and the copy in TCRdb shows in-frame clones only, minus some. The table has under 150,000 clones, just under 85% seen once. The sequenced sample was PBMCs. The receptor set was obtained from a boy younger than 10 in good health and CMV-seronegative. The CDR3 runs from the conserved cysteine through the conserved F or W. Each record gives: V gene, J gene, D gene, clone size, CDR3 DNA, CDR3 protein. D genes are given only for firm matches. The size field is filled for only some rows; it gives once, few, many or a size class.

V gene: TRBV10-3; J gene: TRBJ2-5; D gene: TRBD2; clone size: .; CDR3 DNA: TGTGCCATCAGCGGGTTAGCGGGGGGTACCCAAGAGACCCAGTACTTC; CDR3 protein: CAISGLAGGTQETQYF
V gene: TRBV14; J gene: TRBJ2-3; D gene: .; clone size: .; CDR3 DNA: TGTGCCAGCAGCCAAGAAACTCCCCCTAGCACAGATACGCAGTATTTT; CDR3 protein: CASSQETPPSTDTQYF
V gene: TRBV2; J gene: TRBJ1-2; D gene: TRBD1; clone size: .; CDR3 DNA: TGTGCCAGCAGGCCCCGACAGGGAAGCTATGGCTACACCTTC; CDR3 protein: CASRPRQGSYGYTF
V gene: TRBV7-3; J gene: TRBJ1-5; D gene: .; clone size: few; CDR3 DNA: TGTGCCAGCAGCTTAGATGGGGGGAGCAATCAGCCCCAGCATTTT; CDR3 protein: CASSLDGGSNQPQHF
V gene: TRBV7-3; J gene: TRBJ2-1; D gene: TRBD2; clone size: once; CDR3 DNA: TGTGCCAGCAGCTTAAGGAGCGCGGGGGGGCCGAGGAATGAGCAGTTCTTC; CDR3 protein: CASSLRSAGGPRNEQFF
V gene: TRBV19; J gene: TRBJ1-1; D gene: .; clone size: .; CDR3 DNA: TGTGCCAGTAGTATACGAGAGTGGGGACTCAGGAACACTGAAGCTTTCTTT; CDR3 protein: CASSIREWGLRNTEAFF
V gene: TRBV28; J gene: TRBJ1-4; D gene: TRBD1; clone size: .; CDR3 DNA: TGTGCCAGCAGTTACGAAATGACAGGGTTGGAAGAAAAACTGTTTTTT; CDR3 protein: CASSYEMTGLEEKLFF
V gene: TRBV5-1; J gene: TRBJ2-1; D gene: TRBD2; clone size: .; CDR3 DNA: TGCGCCAGCAGCTTGTGGCTAGCGGGGGAAAATGAGCAGTTCTTC; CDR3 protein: CASSLWLAGENEQFF
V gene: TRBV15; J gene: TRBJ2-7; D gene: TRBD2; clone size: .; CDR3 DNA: TGTGCCACCAGCAGAGATACTAGCGGGGTGCCCTACGAGCAGTACTTC; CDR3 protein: CATSRDTSGVPYEQYF
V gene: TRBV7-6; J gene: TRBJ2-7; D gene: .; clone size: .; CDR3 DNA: TGTGCCAGCAGCCATCGGGGAACCGAGCAGTACTTC; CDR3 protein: CASSHRGTEQYF
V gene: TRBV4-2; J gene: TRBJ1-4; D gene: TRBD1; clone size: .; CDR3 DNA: TGTGCCAGCAGCCAAGTAGGACAGGGTGGGGGACGTGAAAAACTGTTTTTT; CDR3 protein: CASSQVGQGGGREKLFF
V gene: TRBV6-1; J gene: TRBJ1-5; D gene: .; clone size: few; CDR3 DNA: TGTGCCAGCGGCTCGGGGGAGTATCAGCCCCAGCATTTT; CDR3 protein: CASGSGEYQPQHF
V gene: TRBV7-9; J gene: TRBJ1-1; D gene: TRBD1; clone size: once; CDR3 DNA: TGTGCCAGCAGCTTAGCACAGGGGGCCTCCTGGGGGACTGAAGCTTTCTTT; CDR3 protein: CASSLAQGASWGTEAFF
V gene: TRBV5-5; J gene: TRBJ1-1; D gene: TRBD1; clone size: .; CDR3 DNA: TGTGCCAGCAGCTCCCTCCGGGACAGATCTTCGAACACTGAAGCTTTCTTT; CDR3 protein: CASSSLRDRSSNTEAFF
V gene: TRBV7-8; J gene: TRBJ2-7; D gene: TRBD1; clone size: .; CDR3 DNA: TGTGCCAGCAGCTTAGCGGCAGGGGACAGAGCCTACGAGCAGTACTTC; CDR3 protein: CASSLAAGDRAYEQYF
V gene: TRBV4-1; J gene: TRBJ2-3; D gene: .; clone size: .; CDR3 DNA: TGCGCCAGCAGCCAAGTGGAGCGGCCCACAGATACGCAGTATTTT; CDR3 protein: CASSQVERPTDTQYF
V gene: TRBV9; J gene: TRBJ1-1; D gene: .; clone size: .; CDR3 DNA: TGTGCCAGCAGCGAGCTCTCGAACACTGAAGCTTTCTTT; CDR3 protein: CASSELSNTEAFF